This T cell receptor (beta chain) was sequenced during a study of cytomegalovirus exposure and HLA in healthy donors. Study findings and constraints: Serostatus for CMV was the only available immune exposure information.

The PCR used 60 Vbeta and 13 Jbeta primers. Clones were read by immunoSEQ multiplex PCR, and TCRdb kept only the in-frame ones, dropping some. The sample's table shows just under 90,000 clones. Turning to this clone: Antigen: not known.

Trimming took 0 bases from V and 5 from J, leaving 4 bases between them. The germline gives CDR1 KGHSH, CDR2 LQKENI. This CDR3 spans 13 amino acids. J is TRBJ2-2 and V is TRBV18, with D uncertain. The receptor's source is a girl between 10 and 17 years old in good health and CMV-seropositive. Sequenced material: PBMCs. DNA for the CDR3: TGTGCCAGCTCACCACCACAGACCGGGGAGCTGTTTTTT. It translates to CASSPPQTGELFF.